These 16 T cell receptor beta chains share one sample of origin, sequenced in a study of cytomegalovirus exposure and HLA in healthy donors. PCR primers comprised 60 Vbeta and 13 Jbeta primers. Here immunoSEQ multiplex PCR was the method, and the copy in TCRdb shows in-frame clones only, minus some. This table holds about 84,000 clones, roughly 73% found once. Sequencing was done on a sample of PBMCs. The receptor set was obtained from a male donor in good health and CMV-seropositive.

This clone was detected only a few times. The chain's CDR3 is CSVGHVNEAFF. In DNA form, the CDR3 reads TGCAGCGTTGGACATGTCAATGAAGCTTTCTTT. V is TRBV29-1 and J is TRBJ1-1, with no clear D. V lost 4 bases, J lost 7 bases, and 10 bases lay in between. The V gene's germline CDR1 is SQVTM and CDR2 ANQGSEA. The CDR3 has 11 amino acids.

This chain connects TRBV4-1 to TRBJ2-1; TRBD2 aligns across 7 bases. The V gene end was trimmed by 0 bases and the J gene end by 0 bases; junction bases not matched to a gene: 5. Germline-derived CDR1 and CDR2 are MGHRA and YSYEKL. This CDR3 contains 17 residues. The CDR3 bases are TGCGCCAGCAGCCAAGATGGGGTAGCGGGCTCCTACAATGAGCAGTTCTTC. Translation gives CASSQDGVAGSYNEQFF.

J is TRBJ1-3 and V is TRBV29-1; possibly TRBD1 for D (6 bases). V lost 3 bases to trimming and J lost 0 bases, with 6 bases between them. The CDR3 loop spans 13 amino acids. The germline V gene encodes CDR1 SQVTM and CDR2 ANQGSEA. The CDR3 bases are TGCAGCGTTGAGGGACACTCTGGAAACACCATATATTTT. Translated: CSVEGHSGNTIYF. Based on the CDR3 plus reference TRBV29-1 and TRBJ1-3, the full variable domain is SAVISQKPSRDICQRGTSLTIQCQVDSQVTMMFWYRQQPGQSLTLIATANQGSEATYESGFVIDKFPISRPNLTFSTLTVSNMSPEDSSIYLCSVEGHSGNTIYFGEGSWLTVV.

This clone was counted only a few times. The chain has TRBV27 and TRBJ2-3; D perhaps matches TRBD2 (6 bases). The CDR3 contains 16 residues. CDR1 is MNHEY and CDR2 is SMNVEV in the germline V gene (reference sequence). Trimming took off 3 bases at V and 3 bases at J, with 16 bases between the two ends. CDR3 nucleotide sequence: TGTGCCAGCAGTTTCGGGGGTTGGAGGGGTACAGATACGCAGTATTTT. Translated: CASSFGGWRGTDTQYF.

The chain joins TRBV10-1 to TRBJ2-5; 11 bases match TRBD2. V trimming: 2 bases; J trimming: 4 bases; junction bases outside the gene matches: 3. The CDR3 runs to 15 residues. Germline loops: CDR1 WNHNN, CDR2 SYGVQD (reference sequence). The CDR3 protein is CASSETSGRGETQYF. The CDR3 DNA reads as TGCGCCAGCAGTGAGACTAGCGGGAGAGGAGAGACCCAGTACTTC.

V and J are TRBV15 and TRBJ1-4; tentative D call: TRBD1 (6 bases). The germline gives CDR1 LNHNV, CDR2 YYDKDF (reference sequence). Trimming stripped 0 bases from V and 6 bases from J, with 8 bases between. The CDR3 is 14 amino acids. The CDR3 nucleotides read TGTGCCACCAGCAGAGACAGGGGTCATGAAAAACTGTTTTTT. Its protein is CATSRDRGHEKLFF.

In this sample, this clone turned up a few times. The junction shows a germline mismatch at one end, possibly a read error. This sequence joins TRBV28 and TRBJ2-4; 8 nucleotides align to TRBD1. The V gene's germline CDR1 is MDHEN and CDR2 SYDVKM. This CDR3 comprises 18 residues. CDR3 amino acids: CAISRTGSRLLAKNIQYF. CDR3 bases: TGTGCCATCAGTCGGACAGGGAGTAGATTACTAGCCAAAAACATTCAGTACTTC.

CDR3 sequence: CASSPGLAGFDEQFF. The CDR3 bases are TGTGCCAGCAGCCCCGGACTAGCGGGATTCGATGAGCAGTTCTTC. The chain links TRBV6-5 to TRBJ2-1; 12 nucleotides align to TRBD2. The CDR3 runs 15 residues. Germline CDR1 and CDR2: MNHEY and SVGAGI. V shed 6 bases and J 8 bases; nucleotides not matched to a gene: 8.

Many counts were recorded for this clone. This chain connects TRBV10-3 to TRBJ1-3, with D perhaps matching TRBD1 (5 bases). CDR3 length: 12 residues. V was pared by 6 bases and J by 8 bases, with 11 bases between. Germline V gene data show CDR1 as ENHRY and CDR2 as SYGVKD. CDR3 in DNA: TGTGCCATCAGCCGTGACAGCGACACCATATATTTT. Its protein product is CAISRDSDTIYF.

V is TRBV7-2 and J is TRBJ1-1; TRBD1 might be the D (6 bases). The CDR3 is made up of 15 amino acids. V shed 5 bases and J shed 1 base, with 14 bases lying between them. Germline V lookup: CDR1 SGHTA, CDR2 FQGNSA. CDR3 nucleotides: TGTGCCAGCAGCGACCACAGGGCGGGGAACACTGAAGCTTTCTTT. Translating gives CASSDHRAGNTEAFF.

The chain uses TRBV28 and TRBJ2-5; 9 bases agree with TRBD2. The CDR3 sequence is 15 residues long. The V and J ends lost 5 bases and 4 bases, in that order; junction bases with no gene match: 8. Germline CDR1 reads MDHEN; CDR2 reads SYDVKM. In DNA form, the CDR3 reads TGTGCCAGCAGTACCTGGATGCGGGGGGGAGAGACCCAGTACTTC. This codes for CASSTWMRGGETQYF.

In DNA, the CDR3 is TGTGCCAGCAGTTCGACTACCACTGAGCAGTTCTTC. Protein sequence: CASSSTTTEQFF. The J gene is TRBJ2-7, the V gene TRBV28, with D perhaps matching TRBD2 (5 bases). TRBJ2-1 explains the end of the DNA better; the J call may be wrong. This CDR3 is 12 amino acids long. Germline lookup yields CDR1 MDHEN and CDR2 SYDVKM.

The table lists this clone with a few counts. The genes are TRBV28 and TRBJ2-5; TRBD1 matches 7 bases. The J call is uncertain, as TRBJ2-7 better fits the DNA end. This CDR3 region has 21 residues. Germline loops: CDR1 MDHEN, CDR2 SYDVKM. The chain's CDR3 is CASSLLGGWDKTKRSSYEQYF. For the CDR3, the DNA is TGTGCCAGCAGTTTATTAGGGGGCTGGGACAAGACTAAGCGGAGCTCCTACGAGCAGTACTTC.

The chain combines TRBV7-9 with TRBJ2-3; TRBD1 matches 8 bases. Trimming removed 5 bases from V and 2 bases from J; junction bases left unmatched: 6. The CDR3 sequence is 15 residues long. The germline gives CDR1 SEHNR, CDR2 FQNEAQ (reference sequence). In nucleotides, the CDR3 is TGTGCCAGCAGCCCCCGGACAGGGTCCACAGATACGCAGTATTTT. Translated: CASSPRTGSTDTQYF. Drawing the rest from reference TRBV7-9 and TRBJ2-3, the complete variable domain is DTGVSQNPRHKITKRGQNVTFRCDPISEHNRLYWYRQTLGQGPEFLTYFQNEAQLEKSRLLSDRFSAERPKGSFSTLEIQRTEQGDSAMYLCASSPRTGSTDTQYFGPGTRLTVL.

V is TRBV30 and J is TRBJ1-1; no definite D call. Germline loops: CDR1 GTSNPN, CDR2 SVGIG (reference sequence). The CDR3 contains 15 residues. V gave up 4 bases and J gave up 8 bases, with 23 bases separating them. CDR3 region: CAWKLTPAGSGEAFF. CDR3 DNA sequence: TGTGCCTGGAAATTAACCCCAGCGGGCTCCGGGGAAGCTTTCTTT.

The chain couples TRBV11-3 to TRBJ2-1; D unclear. CDR3 length: 13 amino acids. Between the trimmed V and J ends, which lost 4 bases and 5 bases, there was a span of 9 bases. From germline, CDR1 is SGHNT and CDR2 YENEEA. CDR3 coding DNA: TGTGCCAGCAGCTCTTTTAGAAACAATGAGCAGTTCTTC. This encodes CASSSFRNNEQFF.